These 26 T cell receptor beta chains share one sample of origin, sequenced in a study of T cell responses to AZD1222 COVID-19 vaccine. Repertoires were generated with immunoSEQ multiplex PCR, while TCRdb's copy carries only in-frame clones and drops some. The data contain more than 130,000 clones, 90% of them singletons. Here the sequenced sample was peripheral blood, taken on day 0 of AZD1222 vaccination. These TCRs come from an adult in good health.

The V call is TRBV5-8, the J call TRBJ2-3; 13 bases agree with TRBD2. V lost 4 bases to trimming and J lost 3 bases; unmatched junction nucleotides: 17. Germline CDR1 and CDR2: SGHTS and YDEGEE. This CDR3 is 20 amino acids long. The CDR3 DNA follows: TGTGCCAGCAGCGTCTGCACCGGGACTAGCGGGGCCAGCGGGACAGATACGCAGTATTTT. It specifies CASSVCTGTSGASGTDTQYF.

This sequence joins TRBV18 and TRBJ1-4; 8 nucleotides line up with TRBD1. J gave up 4 bases and V 2 bases, and 3 bases lay outside the gene matches. The CDR3 runs 15 residues. Germline assignment: CDR1 KGHSH and CDR2 LQKENI. This CDR3 reads CASSPFGQGNEKLFF. CDR3 sequence (DNA): TGTGCCAGCTCACCATTTGGACAGGGTAATGAAAAACTGTTTTTT.

This clone has more than one count but fewer than ten. V is TRBV27 and J is TRBJ2-4, with 7 nucleotides matching TRBD1. V lost 6 bases, J lost 3 bases, and 5 bases stayed unmatched. The CDR3 is 14 residues long. Germline V gene lookup returns CDR1 MNHEY and CDR2 SMNVEV (reference sequence). The CDR3 is CASSKTGFKNIQYF. The DNA for the CDR3 is TGTGCCAGCAGCAAGACAGGGTTCAAAAACATTCAGTACTTC.

This clone has only a few counts. The chain couples TRBV15 to TRBJ1-5, with unresolved D. The length of the CDR3 is 14 residues. Per the germline V gene, CDR1 is LNHNV and CDR2 is YYDKDF (reference sequence). Trimming pared 1 base from V and 6 bases from J, leaving 10 bases between. This CDR3 is CATSRVAEGQPQHF. CDR3 in DNA: TGTGCCACCAGCAGAGTGGCGGAGGGTCAGCCCCAGCATTTT.

The chain carries TRBV29-1 and TRBJ1-5; a weak D match, TRBD1 (5 bases). CDR1 SQVTM and CDR2 ANQGSEA come from the germline V gene. The CDR3 is 13 amino acids. In DNA form, the CDR3 reads TGCGCCACTTCGGGGTTAGGGGATCAGCCCCAGCATTTT. It codes for CATSGLGDQPQHF.

V and J are TRBV5-1 and TRBJ2-1; 10 bases align to TRBD2. V was pared by 3 bases and J by 2 bases, with 11 bases of the junction left unmatched. Germline V gene sequence: CDR1 SGHRS, CDR2 YFSETQ. The length of the CDR3 is 18 residues. The CDR3 DNA reads as TGCGCCAGCAGCTCACGCCCGACTAGCGGGCTAACCTACAATGAGCAGTTCTTC. Translated: CASSSRPTSGLTYNEQFF.

In its sample, this clone was seen a few times. The chain uses TRBV30 and TRBJ1-1; no firm D call. With 1 base removed from V and 6 bases from J, the gap between germline ends came to 9 bases. Germline V gives CDR1 GTSNPN, CDR2 SVGIG (reference sequence). The CDR3 has 12 residues. This CDR3 reads CAWSGGLAEAFF. CDR3 bases: TGTGCCTGGAGTGGGGGTTTGGCTGAAGCTTTCTTT.

The V gene is TRBV6-5, the J gene TRBJ2-1; D is uncertain. Germline V gene sequence: CDR1 MNHEY, CDR2 SVGAGI. Between the trimmed V and J ends, which lost 0 bases and 4 bases, there was a span of 13 bases. CDR3 size: 16 residues. The CDR3 bases are TGTGCCAGCAGTTACTCGTGGCCTAAACGGTACAATGAGCAGTTCTTC. Translation: CASSYSWPKRYNEQFF.

The chain links TRBV4-3 to TRBJ2-2; either TRBD1 or TRBD2 may fit D (5 bases each). Trimming removed 0 bases from V and 4 bases from J, with 9 bases in between. CDR3 length: 15 residues. Germline V gene lookup returns CDR1 LGHNA and CDR2 YSLEER. The CDR3 DNA reads as TGCGCCAGCAGCCAAGAGAAGGGGACCACCGGGGAGCTGTTTTTT. Translating gives CASSQEKGTTGELFF.

The chain links TRBV29-1 to TRBJ2-7; 13 nucleotides agree with TRBD2. Germline-derived CDR1 and CDR2 are SQVTM and ANQGSEA. J lost 3 bases, V lost 1 base, and 9 bases had no gene match. The CDR3 has 17 residues. The chain's CDR3 is CSVEVRGLAGTNYEQYF. CDR3 bases: TGCAGCGTTGAAGTTCGGGGACTAGCGGGAACTAACTACGAGCAGTACTTC.

The gene calls are TRBV7-3 and TRBJ2-1; 11 nucleotides line up with TRBD2. V shed 6 bases, J shed 9 bases, and the junction held 10 bases outside the gene matches. CDR3 length: 15 residues. Germline loops: CDR1 SGHTA, CDR2 FQGTGA. The CDR3 nucleotides are TGTGCCAGCAGACAACTAGCGGGAGAAGGTAGTGAGCAGTTCTTC. As protein: CASRQLAGEGSEQFF.

The chain couples TRBV4-2 to TRBJ2-3; 9 bases fit TRBD2. The V and J ends lost 7 bases and 0 bases, in that order; junction bases with no gene match: 8. CDR3 length: 16 residues. Germline CDR1 is LGHNA and CDR2 is YNFKEQ. CDR3 in DNA: TGTGCCAGCACCACCAATAGCGGGGGAAGCACAGATACGCAGTATTTT. It yields the protein CASTTNSGGSTDTQYF.

This clone appeared once. The chain has TRBV3-1 (or the pseudogene TRBV3-2) and TRBJ2-1, with unresolved D. Deletions cut 3 bases from V and 2 bases from J, with 14 bases between. This CDR3 comprises 16 residues. Germline-derived CDR1 and CDR2 are LGHDT and YNNKEL (reference sequence). CDR3 bases: TGTGCCAGCAGCCAGCAACCCTCTGGGGCCTACAATGAGCAGTTCTTC. Residues: CASSQQPSGAYNEQFF.

V gene TRBV3-1 (or the pseudogene TRBV3-2) combines with J gene TRBJ1-1; D is unclear. Germline CDR1 is LGHDT and CDR2 is YNNKEL (reference sequence). The V end was cut by 3 bases, the J end by 1 base, with 3 bases between. The CDR3 is 12 amino acids. DNA for the CDR3: TGTGCCAGCAGCCACCAGAACACTGAAGCTTTCTTT. This encodes CASSHQNTEAFF.

The chain links TRBV5-5 to TRBJ1-4, with a weak D call TRBD1 (5 bases). Germline assignment: CDR1 SGHKS and CDR2 YYEKEE (reference sequence). The V and J ends lost 0 bases and 8 bases respectively, with 11 bases between them. The CDR3 is 14 residues long. CDR3 region: CASSLGRAGEKLFF. DNA of the CDR3: TGTGCCAGCAGCTTGGGCAGGGCAGGGGAAAAACTGTTTTTT.

The chain employs TRBV5-1 and TRBJ1-1; a possible D gene is TRBD1 (5 bases). CDR1 is SGHRS, CDR2 YFSETQ, per germline. The CDR3 is 14 residues long. Trimming took 0 bases from V and 7 from J, leaving 13 bases between them. For the CDR3, the DNA is TGCGCCAGCAGCTTGGGCCAAGGAGGGGTTGAAGCTTTCTTT. Its protein is CASSLGQGGVEAFF.

This chain connects TRBV3-1 (or the pseudogene TRBV3-2) to TRBJ1-1, with a weak D call TRBD1 (6 bases). This CDR3 region has 14 residues. V was trimmed by 5 bases and J by 5 bases, leaving 15 bases between them. Germline lookup yields CDR1 LGHDT and CDR2 YNNKEL (reference sequence). The CDR3 DNA follows: TGTGCCAGCAGCAGGGGGGCCAGTGGGACTGAAGCTTTCTTT. Residues: CASSRGASGTEAFF.

This clone is a singleton in its sample. This sequence joins TRBV7-9 and TRBJ1-2; no reliable D call. Trimming removed 1 base from V and 0 bases from J, with 6 bases in between. The CDR3 length is 14 residues. Germline V gene sequence: CDR1 SEHNR, CDR2 FQNEAQ (reference sequence). CDR3 in DNA: TGTGCCAGCAGCTTAGACGCAGCTAACTATGGCTACACCTTC. This codes for CASSLDAANYGYTF.

The chain combines TRBV6-5 with TRBJ1-2, with 8 bases aligning to TRBD1. The germline V gene has CDR1 MNHEY and CDR2 SVGAGI. The CDR3 spans 14 residues. V lost 4 bases, J lost 8 bases, and 9 bases stayed unmatched. The CDR3 is CASSSSDRVRGYTF. CDR3 bases: TGTGCCAGCAGTTCCTCGGACAGGGTGAGGGGCTACACCTTC.

The chain couples TRBV7-2 to TRBJ2-1; 7 bases map to TRBD2. Germline trimming cut 5 bases from V and 0 bases from J; bases unmatched to any gene: 13. This CDR3 comprises 18 residues. Per the germline V gene, CDR1 is SGHTA and CDR2 is FQGNSA. CDR3 loop: CASSTGGLGGSSYNEQFF. CDR3 DNA sequence: TGTGCCAGCAGCACGGGGGGTCTTGGCGGGAGCTCCTACAATGAGCAGTTCTTC.

This clone was detected once. The chain recombines TRBV21-1 with TRBJ1-3. TRBV21-1 is a documented pseudogene. This CDR3 has 14 residues. The CDR3 region has the DNA TGTGCCAGCAGCAAATGCTCGACCGAGGGCACCATATATTTT. Translating it yields CASSKCSTEGTIYF.

The V call is TRBV3-1 (or the pseudogene TRBV3-2), the J call TRBJ1-5; D is uncertain. Germline CDR1 is LGHDT and CDR2 is YNNKEL (reference sequence). The V and J ends lost 4 bases and 4 bases respectively, with 8 bases between them. The length of the CDR3 is 13 residues. CDR3 nucleotide sequence: TGTGCCAGCAGCCCGGACCCAAATCAGCCCCAGCATTTT. This gives the protein CASSPDPNQPQHF.

J is TRBJ1-1 and V is TRBV27; no definite D call. CDR3 size: 13 residues. Trimming shortened V by 1 base and J by 6 bases, and 9 bases separated the two germline ends. CDR1 and CDR2 from the germline V gene are MNHEY and SMNVEV (reference sequence). This chain's CDR3 is CASSLWPGAEAFF. As DNA, the CDR3 is TGTGCCAGCAGTTTATGGCCTGGAGCTGAAGCTTTCTTT.

This sequence joins TRBV6-5 and TRBJ1-3; tentative D call: TRBD1 (5 bases). Trimming took off 2 bases at V and 0 bases at J, with 11 bases between the two ends. Germline V gene data show CDR1 as MNHEY and CDR2 as SVGAGI. The CDR3 length is 16 residues. The CDR3 DNA follows: TGTGCCAGCAGTTACGGGGCAGCCCTCTCTGGAAACACCATATATTTT. The encoded protein is CASSYGAALSGNTIYF.

The chain combines TRBV7-8 with TRBJ1-5; D is possibly TRBD1 (5 bases). The CDR3 sequence is 15 residues long. V was shortened by 1 base and J by 0 bases, with 7 bases between the two germline ends. Germline V gives CDR1 SGHVS, CDR2 FQNEAQ. The DNA for the CDR3 is TGTGCCAGCAGCTTAGACGACAGTAGCAATCAGCCCCAGCATTTT. Amino acids: CASSLDDSSNQPQHF.

The J gene is TRBJ1-2, the V gene TRBV7-2, with 11 bases lining up with TRBD1. With 7 bases clipped from V and 5 bases from J, the junction kept 15 bases outside the gene matches. The CDR3 is 17 residues long. Germline V lookup: CDR1 SGHTA, CDR2 FQGNSA. For the CDR3, the DNA is TGTGCCAGCAACCACGACATGGGGACAGGGGGATTGTATGGCTACACCTTC. Protein: CASNHDMGTGGLYGYTF.